Following are 13 T cell receptor beta chains from one sample sequenced in a study of T-cell memory formation after mild COVID-19. Each CDR3 protein gets one entry after TCRdb re-called the 5' RACE reads with MiXCR. The sample carries 200,000 to 300,000 distinct CDR3 sequences, around 15% recorded once. Material: PBMCs or a T cell subset sorted from them (not recorded which). The receptors derive from a man between 18 and 35 years old who had mild COVID-19 (a few samples of this study predate the infection). Cell type and time point are not known.

J is TRBJ1-2 and V is TRBV5-4; perhaps TRBD1 as D (6 bases). Deletions cut 6 bases from V and 4 bases from J, with 13 bases between. This CDR3 spans 13 amino acids. CDR1 and CDR2 (germline): SGHNT, YYREEE (reference sequence). The CDR3 DNA reads as TGTGCCAGCAACGAACAGGGTGGCTATGGCTACACCTTC. This gives the protein CASNEQGGYGYTF.

This clonotype was found a few times. This chain uses TRBV10-3 with TRBJ2-2; no reliable D call. Germline-derived CDR1 and CDR2 are ENHRY and SYGVKD. CDR3 length equals 11 residues. With 11 bases removed from V and 1 base from J, the gap between germline ends came to 5 bases. CDR3 in DNA: TGTGCCGTCAAGAACACCGGGGAGCTGTTTTTT. The encoded protein is CAVKNTGELFF.

The V and J genes are TRBV5-1 and TRBJ2-1; D is unresolved. CDR1 and CDR2 from the germline V gene are SGHRS and YFSETQ. The V end lost 7 bases, the J end lost 4 bases, and 12 bases lay between the germline ends. The CDR3 has 13 residues. In DNA, the CDR3 is TGCGCCAGCTCCCCCAGGTTTTACAATGAGCAGTTCTTC. This encodes CASSPRFYNEQFF.

This clonotype came up a few times. The chain carries TRBV6-2 or TRBV6-3 and TRBJ2-1; 8 nucleotides match TRBD2. The CDR3 sequence is 16 residues long. CDR1 is MNHEY, CDR2 SVGEGT, per germline. With 6 bases clipped from V and 5 bases from J, the junction kept 12 bases outside the gene matches. CDR3 DNA sequence: TGTGCCAGCAGCGCGCCGGAGAGCGGGGGTGACAATGAGCAGTTCTTC. Translating it yields CASSAPESGGDNEQFF.

This clonotype has more than one count but fewer than ten. The rearrangement joins TRBV4-1 to TRBJ2-5; D uncertain. The V gene lost 4 bases and the J gene lost 5 bases, with 11 bases spanning the gap. The CDR3 contains 13 residues. Germline V gene sequence: CDR1 MGHRA, CDR2 YSYEKL. This CDR3 reads CASSLTELETQYF. CDR3 bases: TGCGCCAGCAGCCTTACAGAGTTGGAGACCCAGTACTTC.

This clonotype occurred a few times. The chain couples TRBV7-2 to TRBJ2-5; unclear D gene. V was pared by 1 base and J by 4 bases, with 13 bases between. The CDR3 covers 15 residues. The germline CDR1 and CDR2 sequences are SGHTA and FQGNSA. The CDR3 is CASSLDPGFGETQYF. CDR3 nucleotide sequence: TGTGCCAGCAGCTTAGATCCGGGTTTCGGAGAGACCCAGTACTTC.

The chain is built from TRBV28 and TRBJ2-1; D remains unclear. CDR3 length equals 12 residues. Per germline, CDR1 MDHEN and CDR2 SYDVKM. V was trimmed by 5 bases and J by 6 bases, leaving 8 bases between them. CDR3 sequence reads: CASSGVPNEQFF. CDR3 nucleotide sequence: TGTGCCAGCAGTGGGGTGCCCAATGAGCAGTTCTTC.

The genes are TRBV27 and TRBJ1-1, with 7 nucleotides matching TRBD1. Germline lookup yields CDR1 MNHEY and CDR2 SMNVEV (reference sequence). V was pared by 10 bases and J by 1 base, with 15 bases of the junction left unmatched. The CDR3 sequence is 16 residues long. The CDR3 sequence: CATWTGQHVGNTEAFF. The CDR3 DNA reads TGTGCCACTTGGACAGGACAACACGTTGGGAACACTGAAGCTTTCTTT.

The chain combines TRBV28 with TRBJ2-5; no firm D call. Trimming took off 5 bases at V and 5 bases at J, with 12 bases between the two ends. Germline CDR1 MDHEN, CDR2 SYDVKM. The CDR3 totals 13 residues. The CDR3 loop reads CASSPVWSETQYF. CDR3 nucleotide sequence: TGTGCCAGCAGTCCGGTCTGGTCGGAGACCCAGTACTTC.

This clonotype has more than one count but fewer than ten. The chain links TRBV7-8 to TRBJ2-7; 10 nucleotides line up with TRBD2. Germline CDR1 and CDR2: SGHVS and FQNEAQ. The CDR3 runs to 13 residues. Trimming removed 5 bases from V and 2 bases from J; junction bases left unmatched: 0. CDR3 sequence reads: CASSGLAAYEQYV. In DNA, the CDR3 is TGTGCCAGCAGCGGACTAGCGGCCTACGAGCAGTACGTC.

A few counts support this clonotype. One end of the junction fails to match germline, which may point to a read error. The chain carries TRBV28 and TRBJ2-1; possibly TRBD1 for D (6 bases). CDR1 is MDHEN, CDR2 SYDVKM, per germline. CDR3 length: 13 residues. CDR3 coding DNA: TGTGCCAGCAGCCCCCCCAGGCGGTCCAGGGGACGTTTC. Amino acids: CASSPPRRSRGRF.

The V and J genes are TRBV6-5 and TRBJ2-2; tentatively, D is TRBD1 (6 bases). CDR1 and CDR2 from the germline V gene are MNHEY and SVGAGI. Trimming shortened V by 8 bases and J by 6 bases, and 13 bases separated the two germline ends. The CDR3 is 13 residues long. CDR3 sequence (DNA): TGTGCCAGCTGCGCCCAGGGGTCCGGGGAGCTGTTTTTT. It codes for CASCAQGSGELFF.

The chain has TRBV28 and TRBJ2-1, with 11 nucleotides matching TRBD2. V was pared by 7 bases and J by 9 bases, with 14 bases of the junction left unmatched. The V gene's germline CDR1 is MDHEN and CDR2 SYDVKM. The CDR3 extends over 16 amino acids. The CDR3: CASKTPTSGTGGEQFF. The CDR3 DNA reads as TGTGCCAGCAAAACCCCGACTAGCGGGACGGGTGGTGAGCAGTTCTTC.